This TCR beta chain came from a study of beta chain features in type 1 diabetes. Whole-study results and caveats: Fewer insertions but more deletions were seen at VDJ junctions in type 1 diabetes patients. High-TCR-expressing cells could be over-represented by cDNA sequencing.

One heparinised draw of blood, averaging about 120 mL, came from each donor. The investigators reverse transcribed all of the isolated RNA, so they sequenced expressed TCRB transcripts. Clones were sequenced by immunoSEQ multiplex PCR, and TCRdb holds only the in-frame ones, with some missing. The sample shows about 370,000 clones, less than 15% of them seen only once. Turning to this clone: Its antigen is not identified. Other DNA sequences in this sample translate to the same CDR3.

The specimen was naive CD4+ T cells from blood. The source of this sequence is a woman aged 18-35 years in good health.

The CDR3 sequence is CASSLGTGYNEQFF. As DNA, the CDR3 is TGTGCCAGCAGCTTGGGGACAGGGTACAATGAGCAGTTCTTC. The J gene is TRBJ2-1, the V gene TRBV5-4, with TRBD1 matching over 8 bases. Trimming removed 0 bases from V and 4 bases from J; junction bases left unmatched: 0. CDR1 is SGHNT, CDR2 YYREEE, per germline (reference sequence). There are 14 residues in the CDR3. The entire variable domain, with the rest obtained from reference TRBV5-4 and TRBJ2-1, is as follows: ETGVTQSPTHLIKTRGQQVTLRCSSQSGHNTVSWYQQALGQGPQFIFQYYREEENGRGNFPPRFSGLQFPNYSSELNVNALELDDSALYLCASSLGTGYNEQFFGPGTRLTVL.